The 15 T cell receptor beta chains presented below share a single source sample, sequenced in a study of response to subunit inactivated influenza vaccine. TCRdb recomputed calls from the RT-PCR reads with MiXCR, one row per CDR3 protein. In the table there are 700,000 to 800,000 distinct CDR3 sequences, around 20% of which are singletons. The specimen comprised PBMCs from blood, sampled less than 6 days after vaccination. These TCRs come from a man in his fifties who received an inactivated influenza vaccine.

J is TRBJ2-1 and V is TRBV20-1; D perhaps matches TRBD1 (6 bases). Trimming left V 0 bases short and J 0 bases short, with 12 bases between. This CDR3 spans 16 amino acids. CDR1 DFQATT and CDR2 SNEGSKA come from the germline V gene (reference sequence). The chain's CDR3 is CSARERGGYSYNEQFF. For the CDR3, the DNA is TGCAGTGCTAGAGAGAGAGGGGGTTACTCCTACAATGAGCAGTTCTTC.

This clonotype was recorded many times. The V call is TRBV27, the J call TRBJ2-5; possibly TRBD2 for D (5 bases). The CDR3 spans 13 residues. Germline CDR1 is MNHEY and CDR2 is SMNVEV (reference sequence). The V and J ends lost 1 base and 3 bases respectively, with 6 bases between them. CDR3 amino acids: CASSLWGEETQYF. CDR3 bases: TGTGCCAGCAGTTTATGGGGAGAAGAGACCCAGTACTTC.

In this sample, this clonotype turned up a few times. V and J are TRBV12-3 or TRBV12-4 and TRBJ2-1; 13 positions agree with TRBD2. The J segment lost 6 bases and the V segment lost 6 bases, leaving 5 bases of the junction unmatched. This CDR3 has 15 residues. The CDR3 DNA follows: TGTGCCAGCAGGGCACTAGCGGGGGGGTTCAATGAGCAGTTCTTC. Protein: CASRALAGGFNEQFF.

In its sample, this clonotype was seen a few times. This chain connects TRBV20-1 to TRBJ2-3; D call uncertain. CDR1 and CDR2 (germline): DFQATT, SNEGSKA (reference sequence). Between the trimmed V and J ends, which lost 0 bases and 6 bases, there was a span of 10 bases. CDR3 length: 13 amino acids. CDR3 in DNA: TGCAGTGCTAGAGACCAATACCTTGATACGCAGTATTTT. It is translated as CSARDQYLDTQYF.

This clonotype was counted between two and nine times. The chain links TRBV20-1 to TRBJ2-2; D may match TRBD1 or TRBD2 (5 bases each). Trimming stripped 3 bases from V and 0 bases from J, with 11 bases between. CDR1 is DFQATT, CDR2 SNEGSKA, per germline (reference sequence). The CDR3 loop spans 15 amino acids. The CDR3, as DNA: TGCAGTGCTAGCCGAGGGACGCCGAACACCGGGGAGCTGTTTTTT. It specifies CSASRGTPNTGELFF.

In its sample, this clonotype was seen many times. The chain joins TRBV20-1 to TRBJ1-1, with D unclear. The germline gives CDR1 DFQATT, CDR2 SNEGSKA (reference sequence). The CDR3 is made up of 15 amino acids. Trimming shortened V by 0 bases and J by 0 bases, and 11 bases separated the two germline ends. As DNA, the CDR3 is TGCAGTGCTAGAGATCCTTTGACGATGAACACTGAAGCTTTCTTT. It specifies CSARDPLTMNTEAFF.

This sequence joins TRBV5-1 and TRBJ2-1; D may correspond to TRBD1 or TRBD2 (5 bases each). With 4 bases removed from V and 4 bases from J, the gap between germline ends came to 15 bases. The CDR3 has 15 residues. The germline gives CDR1 SGHRS, CDR2 YFSETQ. CDR3 DNA: TGCGCCAGCAGCCTAGGGGACGCGGCGTACAATGAGCAGTTCTTC. The encoded protein is CASSLGDAAYNEQFF. Based on the CDR3 plus reference TRBV5-1 and TRBJ2-1, the full variable domain is KAGVTQTPRYLIKTRGQQVTLSCSPISGHRSVSWYQQTPGQGLQFLFEYFSETQRNKGNFPGRFSGRQFSNSRSEMNVSTLELGDSALYLCASSLGDAAYNEQFFGPGTRLTVL.

The gene calls are TRBV9 and TRBJ2-3, with 10 positions matching TRBD2. V lost 4 bases to trimming and J lost 6 bases; unmatched junction nucleotides: 11. The CDR3 spans 16 residues. The germline V gene encodes CDR1 SGDLS and CDR2 YYNGEE. In DNA, the CDR3 is TGTGCCAGCAGCCCACTAGCGGGGCCCCGGGGGGATACGCAGTATTTT. It translates to CASSPLAGPRGDTQYF.

V usage is TRBV5-1 and J usage is TRBJ1-2; no firm D call. This CDR3 has 13 amino acids. CDR1 SGHRS and CDR2 YFSETQ come from the germline V gene. The V end was cut by 0 bases, the J end by 7 bases, with 10 bases between. The CDR3 loop is CASSLAEGFGYTF. In DNA, the CDR3 is TGCGCCAGCAGCTTGGCCGAAGGGTTTGGCTACACCTTC.

V gene TRBV7-2 combines with J gene TRBJ2-1, with D possibly TRBD2 on 6 matching bases. Germline values: CDR1 SGHTA, CDR2 FQGNSA. The V end was cut by 2 bases, the J end by 4 bases, with 9 bases between. This CDR3 comprises 14 residues. Written as DNA, the CDR3 is TGTGCCAGCAGCTTATTAGCGGTTTACAATGAGCAGTTCTTC. Amino acids: CASSLLAVYNEQFF.

The rearrangement uses TRBV7-9 and TRBJ1-1; D is perhaps TRBD1 (5 bases). The CDR3 is made up of 14 amino acids. The germline gives CDR1 SEHNR, CDR2 FQNEAQ (reference sequence). V dropped 4 bases and J dropped 8 bases, with 17 bases sitting between them. The CDR3 coding sequence is TGTGCCAGCAGCTCGTCCCGGGACGGGACCGAAGCTTTCTTT. Translating it yields CASSSSRDGTEAFF.

This sequence joins TRBV4-2 and TRBJ2-3; perhaps TRBD2 as D (6 bases). This CDR3 is 17 amino acids long. The V and J ends lost 0 bases and 4 bases respectively, with 17 bases between them. Germline V gives CDR1 LGHNA, CDR2 YNFKEQ. The CDR3 coding sequence is TGTGCCAGCAGCCAAGACATGGCCGGGAGATTTTCAGATACGCAGTATTTT. Residues: CASSQDMAGRFSDTQYF.

Notes on this clonotype: The junction departs from the called germline gene at one end, perhaps through a read error. This chain uses TRBV19 with TRBJ2-1, with 11 nucleotides matching TRBD2. The germline gives CDR1 LNHDA, CDR2 SQIVND (reference sequence). The CDR3 contains 13 residues. CDR3 in DNA: TGTGCCAGTAGTGTGACTAGCGGGATAGGGTACGTTTTC. The encoded protein is CASSVTSGIGYVF. The complete variable domain, with remaining parts taken from reference TRBV19 and TRBJ2-1, reads DGGITQSPKYLFRKEGQNVTLSCEQNLNHDAMYWYRQDPGQGLRLIYYSQIVNDFQKGDIAEGYSVSREKKESFPLTVTSAQKNPTAFYLCASSVTSGIGYVFGPGTRLTVL.

This clonotype was counted between two and nine times. V usage is TRBV4-3 and J usage is TRBJ2-3; D is uncertain. V lost 4 bases and J 6 bases, leaving 11 bases between the germline ends. CDR1 LGHNA and CDR2 YSLEER come from the germline V gene. The CDR3 is 13 residues long. The CDR3 sequence is CASSRTVFDTQYF. The CDR3 DNA sequence: TGCGCCAGCAGCCGGACGGTCTTCGATACGCAGTATTTT.

This clonotype was detected a few times. The chain has TRBV4-3 and TRBJ2-7, with no clear D. V was shortened by 4 bases and J by 2 bases, with 15 bases between the two germline ends. This CDR3 spans 15 amino acids. Per germline, CDR1 LGHNA and CDR2 YSLEER. CDR3 residues: CASSRAPDLTYEQYF. The CDR3 DNA is TGCGCCAGCAGCCGAGCCCCTGACTTAACCTACGAGCAGTACTTC.